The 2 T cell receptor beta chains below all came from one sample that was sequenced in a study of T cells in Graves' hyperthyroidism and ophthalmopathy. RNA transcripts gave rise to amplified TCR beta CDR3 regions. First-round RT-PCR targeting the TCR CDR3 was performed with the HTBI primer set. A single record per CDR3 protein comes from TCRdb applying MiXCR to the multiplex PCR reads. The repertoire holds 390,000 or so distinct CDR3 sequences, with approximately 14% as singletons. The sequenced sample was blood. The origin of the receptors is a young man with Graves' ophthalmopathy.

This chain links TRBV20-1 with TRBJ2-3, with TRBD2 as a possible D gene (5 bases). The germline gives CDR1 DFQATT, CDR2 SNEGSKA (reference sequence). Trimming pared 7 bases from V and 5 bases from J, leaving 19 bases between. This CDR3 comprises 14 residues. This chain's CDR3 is CSVSGQIFGDTQYF. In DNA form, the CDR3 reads TGCAGTGTAAGCGGCCAAATATTCGGAGATACGCAGTATTTT.

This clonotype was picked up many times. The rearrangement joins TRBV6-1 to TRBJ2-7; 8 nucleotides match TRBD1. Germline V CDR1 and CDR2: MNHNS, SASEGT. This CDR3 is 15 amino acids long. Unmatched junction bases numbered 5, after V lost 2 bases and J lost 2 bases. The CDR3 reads CASSEWAGGPYEQYF. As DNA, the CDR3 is TGTGCCAGCAGTGAATGGGCAGGGGGCCCCTACGAGCAGTACTTC.